Sequencing of this TCR beta chain was carried out in a study of PD-L1 blockade in urothelial cancer. As for the study in general: Between 0 and 3 chemotherapy regimens preceded treatment for each patient. At 6 weeks and at 3 weeks (second dose) after treatment start, blood was analyzed. Blood samples had a median of approximately 150,000 T cells.

The CDR3 extends over 14 amino acids. V trimming: 2 bases; J trimming: 6 bases; junction bases outside the gene matches: 8. CDR1 SGDLS and CDR2 YYNGEE come from the germline V gene. Profiled with immunoSEQ multiplex PCR; TCRdb holds only in-frame clones, not every one. The repertoire holds about 88,000 clones, with approximately 90% as singletons. For each patient, 1 to 8 samples were obtained, pretreatment and on-treatment. This clonotype originated in a man aged 60-69 years with urothelial cancer. The genes are TRBV9 and TRBJ2-7; 7 bases align to TRBD2. Specimen: PBMCs, collected around atezolizumab (anti-PD-L1) treatment. The CDR3, as DNA: TGTGCCAGCAGCGTCCAGGCTGGGGGGGGCGAGCAGTACTTC. This encodes CASSVQAGGGEQYF.